The 22 T cell receptor beta chains below were found in one sample sequenced in a study of type 1 regulatory T cells. TCRdb reprocessed the reads via MiXCR and lists one record per CDR3 protein. The sample yields roughly 18,000 distinct CDR3 sequences, roughly a tenth seen once. The source material was CD4+ T cells, either the whole sample or a sorted fraction (not recorded which). The source is a human donor in good health.

This clonotype showed up many times. This chain connects TRBV9 to TRBJ2-7, with 9 positions matching TRBD2. The CDR3 spans 16 residues. Germline-derived CDR1 and CDR2 are SGDLS and YYNGEE. After removal of 2 bases from V and 3 bases from J, the junction contained 9 bases not matched to a gene. For the CDR3, the DNA is TGTGCCAGCAGCGTCCGCGTCGGGACTAGCCTCTACGAGCAGTACTTC. Its translation is CASSVRVGTSLYEQYF.

This clonotype was counted at least ten times. The V and J genes are TRBV29-1 and TRBJ2-1; 11 positions agree with TRBD2. Germline-derived CDR1 and CDR2 are SQVTM and ANQGSEA. V gave up 4 bases and J gave up 3 bases; unmatched junction bases: 5. CDR3 length: 15 amino acids. CDR3 region: CSVVGGTSGYNEQFF. CDR3 nucleotide sequence: TGCAGCGTTGTCGGGGGGACTAGCGGCTACAATGAGCAGTTCTTC.

The table lists this clonotype with a few counts. The chain employs TRBV7-9 and TRBJ2-2; D possibly matches TRBD1 or TRBD2 (5 bases each). V was clipped by 5 bases and J by 5 bases, with 15 bases between them. The germline V gene has CDR1 SEHNR and CDR2 FQNEAQ (reference sequence). The CDR3 contains 15 residues. This chain's CDR3 is CASSPTQWGTGELFF. CDR3 sequence (DNA): TGTGCCAGCAGCCCCACCCAGTGGGGGACCGGGGAGCTGTTTTTT.

This clonotype was seen only a few times. The chain is built from TRBV20-1 and TRBJ2-1, with a weak D call TRBD2 (5 bases). This CDR3 region has 10 residues. CDR1 and CDR2 (germline): DFQATT, SNEGSKA (reference sequence). Trimming stripped 8 bases from V and 12 bases from J, with 14 bases between. The CDR3: CSFTRPPQFF. The CDR3 nucleotides read TGCAGTTTTACTAGACCTCCGCAGTTCTTC.

The rearrangement uses TRBV28 and TRBJ2-1; 8 bases match TRBD2. V gave up 2 bases and J gave up 10 bases; unmatched junction bases: 7. This CDR3 is built from 14 residues. Germline CDR1 reads MDHEN; CDR2 reads SYDVKM. This chain's CDR3 is CASSLTRTGGEQFF. CDR3 sequence (DNA): TGTGCCAGCAGTTTAACTAGAACGGGGGGGGAGCAGTTCTTC.

This clonotype is medium-sized (0.01 to 0.1%) in the sample. V gene TRBV7-2 combines with J gene TRBJ2-7; 13 nucleotides align to TRBD2. The CDR3 runs 18 residues. Per germline, CDR1 SGHTA and CDR2 FQGNSA. J gave up 1 base and V 1 base, and 7 bases lay outside the gene matches. The DNA of the CDR3 is TGTGCCAGCAGCTTAGTGAGGACTAGCGGGAGTAAGTCCTACGAGCAGTACTTC. It encodes CASSLVRTSGSKSYEQYF.

In its sample, this clonotype was seen many times. The rearrangement joins TRBV30 to TRBJ1-3; possible D gene TRBD1, 6 bases. The V end was cut by 6 bases, the J end by 9 bases, with 12 bases between. There are 11 residues in the CDR3. The germline gives CDR1 GTSNPN, CDR2 SVGIG (reference sequence). The CDR3: CACLKGGTIYF. The CDR3 DNA is TGTGCCTGTCTCAAGGGGGGCACCATATATTTT.

This clonotype is medium-sized in the sample. The gene calls are TRBV7-6 and TRBJ2-7; D is ambiguous. The V gene lost 1 base and the J gene lost 4 bases, with 8 bases spanning the gap. This CDR3 has 13 residues. Germline assignment: CDR1 SGHVS and CDR2 FNYEAQ. The CDR3 nucleotides read TGTGCCAGCAGCTTAGGAGCTTCGTACGAGCAGTACTTC. Its translation is CASSLGASYEQYF. Looking up the rest from reference TRBV7-6 and TRBJ2-7 gives the full variable domain: GAGVSQSPRYKVTKRGQDVALRCDPISGHVSLYWYRQALGQGPEFLTYFNYEAQQDKSGLPNDRFSAERPEGSISTLTIQRTEQRDSAMYRCASSLGASYEQYFGPGTRLTVT.

Turning to this clonotype: Since a much larger clone is just one base distant, this may be a read error. J is TRBJ2-3 and V is TRBV5-6; D might be TRBD1 or TRBD2, each matching 5 bases. There are 16 residues in the CDR3. Germline V gives CDR1 SGHDT, CDR2 YYEEEE. The DNA of the CDR3 is TGTGCCGGCAGCTTGCTGGGAGACAGAAACACAGATACGCAGTATTTT. It yields the protein CAGSLLGDRNTDTQYF.

This clonotype was found many times. The chain links TRBV29-1 to TRBJ2-4; TRBD1 might be the D (5 bases). V dropped 3 bases and J dropped 4 bases, with 7 bases sitting between them. The CDR3 covers 12 residues. From germline, CDR1 is SQVTM and CDR2 ANQGSEA. The CDR3, as DNA: TGCAGCGTTGAGAAGGGGAAAAACATTCAGTACTTC. This translates into CSVEKGKNIQYF.

This clonotype was seen a few times. The genes are TRBV20-1 and TRBJ2-1, with TRBD2 matching 7 bases. Germline CDR1 and CDR2: DFQATT and SNEGSKA (reference sequence). J was trimmed by 0 bases and V by 5 bases; bases with no gene match: 7. This CDR3 contains 15 residues. The CDR3 region is CSARLLASSYNEQFF. The DNA of the CDR3 is TGCAGTGCTCGCTTACTAGCGAGCTCCTACAATGAGCAGTTCTTC.

This clonotype was seen many times. The J gene is TRBJ2-3, the V gene TRBV6-4, with D uncertain. This CDR3 spans 14 amino acids. CDR1 and CDR2 (germline): MRHNA, SNTAGT. V was trimmed by 4 bases and J by 2 bases, leaving 10 bases between them. The CDR3 sequence is CASSVSESTDTQYF. As DNA, the CDR3 is TGTGCCAGCAGTGTGTCGGAATCCACAGATACGCAGTATTTT.

This clonotype was seen ten or more times. The chain has TRBV4-1 and TRBJ2-2; D gene uncertain. CDR1 is MGHRA, CDR2 YSYEKL, per germline. Trimming left V 4 bases short and J 4 bases short, with 7 bases between. CDR3 length: 13 amino acids. DNA for the CDR3: TGCGCCAGCAGCCTTTCTGCCACCGGGGAGCTGTTTTTT. Its protein is CASSLSATGELFF.

This clonotype has a count of ten or more. This chain connects TRBV7-2 to TRBJ2-2; 7 positions agree with TRBD1. The CDR3 spans 15 residues. After removal of 5 bases from V and 5 bases from J, the junction contained 8 bases not matched to a gene. Germline CDR1 SGHTA, CDR2 FQGNSA. CDR3 sequence: CASSLRTRGTGELFF. The CDR3 nucleotides read TGTGCCAGCAGCCTTCGGACCAGGGGGACCGGGGAGCTGTTTTTT.

This clonotype has only a few counts. The chain joins TRBV7-3 to TRBJ2-2; D uncertain. V shed 1 base and J shed 6 bases, with 6 bases lying between them. This CDR3 region has 13 residues. From germline, CDR1 is SGHTA and CDR2 FQGTGA. Here the CDR3 reads CASSLRHSGELFF. CDR3 DNA: TGTGCCAGCAGCTTAAGGCACTCCGGGGAGCTGTTTTTT.

This clonotype was found a few times. This chain links TRBV20-1 with TRBJ1-1, with D perhaps matching TRBD1 (6 bases). This CDR3 contains 10 residues. Germline V CDR1 and CDR2: DFQATT, SNEGSKA (reference sequence). Trimming stripped 5 bases from V and 11 bases from J, with 12 bases between. As DNA, the CDR3 is TGCAGTGCTCGACAGGTCGCGGCTTTCTTT. This sequence encodes CSARQVAAFF.

In its sample, this clonotype was seen many times. The chain combines TRBV4-2 with TRBJ2-4; 8 nucleotides align to TRBD2. The CDR3 spans 16 residues. The V gene end was trimmed by 0 bases and the J gene end by 6 bases; junction bases not matched to a gene: 7. The V gene's germline CDR1 is LGHNA and CDR2 YNFKEQ. The CDR3 DNA reads TGTGCCAGCAGCCAAGATAGGGGGACTAGGGGAAACATTCAGTACTTC. Protein sequence: CASSQDRGTRGNIQYF.

This clonotype came up many times. The V gene is TRBV9, the J gene TRBJ1-5, with unresolved D. Deletions cut 4 bases from V and 3 bases from J, with 14 bases between. Germline V gives CDR1 SGDLS, CDR2 YYNGEE. The CDR3 runs 15 residues. The DNA of the CDR3 is TGTGCCAGCAGCCTAACCCCAAGTACCAATCAGCCCCAGCATTTT. As protein: CASSLTPSTNQPQHF.

This clonotype was observed a handful of times. The chain links TRBV18 to TRBJ2-3, with no clear D. This CDR3 contains 14 residues. The ends were cut back, 0 bases at V and 8 bases at J, with 12 bases in the middle. The germline CDR1 and CDR2 sequences are KGHSH and LQKENI. The DNA of the CDR3 is TGTGCCAGCTCACCACCGAGCACGGGCGGTACGCAGTATTTT. This encodes CASSPPSTGGTQYF.

Details on this clonotype: A much larger clone sits a single nucleotide away, making a read error possible. The rearrangement uses TRBV20-1 and TRBJ1-2; 7 nucleotides line up with TRBD1. This CDR3 comprises 11 residues. Germline V gene lookup returns CDR1 DFQATT and CDR2 SNEGSKA (reference sequence). For the CDR3, the DNA is TGCAGTGCCGGGACAGACTATGGCCACACCTTC. Translated: CSAGTDYGHTF.

J is TRBJ1-1 and V is TRBV7-9; perhaps TRBD1 as D (5 bases). Looked up from germline, CDR1 is SEHNR and CDR2 is FQNEAQ (reference sequence). The CDR3 covers 12 residues. Trimming took 4 bases from V and 5 from J, leaving 8 bases between them. This CDR3 is CASSSKGTEAFF. The CDR3 DNA reads as TGTGCCAGCAGCTCGAAGGGGACTGAAGCTTTCTTT.

This clonotype was recorded many times. This chain uses TRBV7-8 with TRBJ2-3; D call uncertain. The CDR3 extends over 14 amino acids. Germline V lookup: CDR1 SGHVS, CDR2 FQNEAQ. V was cut by 1 base and J by 2 bases, with 7 bases left in between. The CDR3 is CASSLGPSTDTQYF. Written as DNA, the CDR3 is TGTGCCAGCAGCTTAGGCCCGTCCACAGATACGCAGTATTTT.